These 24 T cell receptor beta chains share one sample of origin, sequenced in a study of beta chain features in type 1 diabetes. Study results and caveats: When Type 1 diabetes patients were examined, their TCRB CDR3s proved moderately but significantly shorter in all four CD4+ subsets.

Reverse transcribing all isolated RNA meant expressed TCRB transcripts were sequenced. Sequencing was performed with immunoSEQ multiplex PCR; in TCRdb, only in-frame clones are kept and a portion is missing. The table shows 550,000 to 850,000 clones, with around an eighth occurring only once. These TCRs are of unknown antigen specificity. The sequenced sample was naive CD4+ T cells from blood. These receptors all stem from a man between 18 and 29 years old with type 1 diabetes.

This chain's CDR3 is CASSPAGGRGETQYF. The CDR3 nucleotides are TGTGCCAGCTCACCCGCCGGGGGGCGAGGAGAGACCCAGTACTTC. The chain uses TRBV18 and TRBJ2-5, with D tentatively TRBD2 (7 bases). Germline values: CDR1 KGHSH, CDR2 LQKENI. The CDR3 is made up of 15 amino acids. Deletions cut 3 bases from V and 4 bases from J, with 15 bases between.

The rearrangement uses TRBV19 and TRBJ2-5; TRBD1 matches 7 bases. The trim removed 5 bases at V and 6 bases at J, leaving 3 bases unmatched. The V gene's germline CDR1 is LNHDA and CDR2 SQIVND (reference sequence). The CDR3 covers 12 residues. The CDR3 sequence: CASSPQGQTQYF. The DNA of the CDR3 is TGTGCCAGTAGTCCACAGGGGCAGACCCAGTACTTC.

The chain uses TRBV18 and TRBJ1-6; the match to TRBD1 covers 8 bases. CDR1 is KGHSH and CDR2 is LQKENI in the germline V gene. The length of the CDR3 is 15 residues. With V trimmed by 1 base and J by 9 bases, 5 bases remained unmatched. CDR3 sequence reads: CASSPLGQEGSPLHF. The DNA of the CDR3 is TGTGCCAGCTCACCACTGGGACAGGAAGGTTCACCCCTCCACTTT.

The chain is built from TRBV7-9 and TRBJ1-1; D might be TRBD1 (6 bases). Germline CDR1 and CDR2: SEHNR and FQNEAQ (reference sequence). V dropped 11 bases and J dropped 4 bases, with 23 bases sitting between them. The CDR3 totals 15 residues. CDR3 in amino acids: CAGGGPGGLATEAFF. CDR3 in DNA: TGTGCCGGAGGGGGGCCAGGCGGTCTCGCCACTGAAGCTTTCTTT.

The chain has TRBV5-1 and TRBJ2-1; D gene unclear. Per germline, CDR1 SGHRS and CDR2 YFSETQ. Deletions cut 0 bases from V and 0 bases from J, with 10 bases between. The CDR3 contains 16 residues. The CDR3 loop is CASSLAARSSYNEQFF. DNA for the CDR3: TGCGCCAGCAGCTTGGCCGCCCGAAGCTCCTACAATGAGCAGTTCTTC.

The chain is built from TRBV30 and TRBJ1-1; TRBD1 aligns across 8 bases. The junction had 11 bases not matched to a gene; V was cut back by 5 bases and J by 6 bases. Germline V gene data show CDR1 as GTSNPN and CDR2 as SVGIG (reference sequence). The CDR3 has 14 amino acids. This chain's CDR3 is CAWDRQGIRAEAFF. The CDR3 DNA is TGTGCCTGGGACAGACAGGGGATAAGGGCTGAAGCTTTCTTT.

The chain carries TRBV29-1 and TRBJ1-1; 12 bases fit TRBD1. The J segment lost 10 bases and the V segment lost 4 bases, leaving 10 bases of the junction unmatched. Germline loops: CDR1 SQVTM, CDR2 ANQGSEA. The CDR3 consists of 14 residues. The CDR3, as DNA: TGCAGCGTTGTAATCGGGACAGGGGGCGGCCGAGCTTTCTTT. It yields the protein CSVVIGTGGGRAFF.

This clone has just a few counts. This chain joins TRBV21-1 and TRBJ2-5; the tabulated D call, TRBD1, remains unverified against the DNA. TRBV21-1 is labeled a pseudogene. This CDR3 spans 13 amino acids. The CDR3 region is CASSRTGEETQYF. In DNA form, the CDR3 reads TGTGCCAGCAGCCGGACAGGGGAAGAGACCCAGTACTTC.

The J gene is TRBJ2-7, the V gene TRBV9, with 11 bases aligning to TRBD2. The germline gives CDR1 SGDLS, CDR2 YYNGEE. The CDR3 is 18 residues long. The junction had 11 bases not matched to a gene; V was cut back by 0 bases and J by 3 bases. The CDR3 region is CASSVATSSGGTLYEQYF. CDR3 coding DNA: TGTGCCAGCAGCGTAGCTACGTCTAGCGGGGGGACCCTCTACGAGCAGTACTTC.

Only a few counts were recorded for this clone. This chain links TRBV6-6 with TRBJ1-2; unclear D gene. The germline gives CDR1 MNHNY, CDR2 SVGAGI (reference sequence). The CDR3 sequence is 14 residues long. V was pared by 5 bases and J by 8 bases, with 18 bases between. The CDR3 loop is CASSVVRSSWGYTF. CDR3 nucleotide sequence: TGTGCCAGCAGTGTTGTTCGGAGCTCCTGGGGCTACACCTTC.

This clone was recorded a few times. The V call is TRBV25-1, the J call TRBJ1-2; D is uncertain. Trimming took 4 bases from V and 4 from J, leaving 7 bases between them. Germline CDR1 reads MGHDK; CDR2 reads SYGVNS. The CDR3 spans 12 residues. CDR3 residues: CASSVGLYGYTF. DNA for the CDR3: TGTGCCAGCAGTGTGGGCCTCTATGGCTACACCTTC.

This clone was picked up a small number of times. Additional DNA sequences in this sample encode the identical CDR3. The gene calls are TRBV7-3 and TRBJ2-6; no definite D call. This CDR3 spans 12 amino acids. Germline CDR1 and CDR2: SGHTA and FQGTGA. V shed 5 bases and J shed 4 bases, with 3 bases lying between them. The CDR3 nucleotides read TGTGCCAGCAGCCCGGGGGCCAACGTCCTGACTTTC. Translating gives CASSPGANVLTF.

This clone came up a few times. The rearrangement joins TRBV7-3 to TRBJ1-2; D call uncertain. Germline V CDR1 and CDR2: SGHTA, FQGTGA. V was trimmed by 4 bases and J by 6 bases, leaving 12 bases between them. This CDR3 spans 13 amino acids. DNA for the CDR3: TGTGCCAGCAGCTCTAGGCATATGGATGGCTACACCTTC. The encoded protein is CASSSRHMDGYTF.

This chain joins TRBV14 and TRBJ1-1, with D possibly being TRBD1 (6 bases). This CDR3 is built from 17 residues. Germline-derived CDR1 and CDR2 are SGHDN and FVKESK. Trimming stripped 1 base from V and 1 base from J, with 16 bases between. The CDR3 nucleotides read TGTGCCAGCAGCCAAGTCCGCCAGGGGATTAGGAACACTGAAGCTTTCTTT. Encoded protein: CASSQVRQGIRNTEAFF. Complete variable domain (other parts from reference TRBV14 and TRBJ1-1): EAGVTQFPSHSVIEKGQTVTLRCDPISGHDNLYWYRRVMGKEIKFLLHFVKESKQDESGMPNNRFLAERTGGTYSTLKVQPAELEDSGVYFCASSQVRQGIRNTEAFFGQGTRLTVV.

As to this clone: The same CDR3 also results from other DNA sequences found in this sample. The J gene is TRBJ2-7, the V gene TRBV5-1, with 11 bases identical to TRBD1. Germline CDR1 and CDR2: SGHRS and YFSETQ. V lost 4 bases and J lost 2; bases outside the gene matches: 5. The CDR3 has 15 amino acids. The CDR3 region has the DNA TGCGCCAGCAGCCTTGAGGGACAGGGGGCCTACGAGCAGTACTTC. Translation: CASSLEGQGAYEQYF.

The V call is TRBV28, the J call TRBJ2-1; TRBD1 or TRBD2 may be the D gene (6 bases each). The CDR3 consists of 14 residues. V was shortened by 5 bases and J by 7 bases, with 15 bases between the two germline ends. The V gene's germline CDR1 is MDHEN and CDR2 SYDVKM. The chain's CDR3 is CASSLFGGPNEQFF. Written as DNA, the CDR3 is TGTGCCAGCAGTCTATTTGGGGGGCCGAATGAGCAGTTCTTC. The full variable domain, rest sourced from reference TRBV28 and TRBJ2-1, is DVKVTQSSRYLVKRTGEKVFLECVQDMDHENMFWYRQDPGLGLRLIYFSYDVKMKEKGDIPEGYSVSREKKERFSLILESASTNQTSMYLCASSLFGGPNEQFFGPGTRLTVL.

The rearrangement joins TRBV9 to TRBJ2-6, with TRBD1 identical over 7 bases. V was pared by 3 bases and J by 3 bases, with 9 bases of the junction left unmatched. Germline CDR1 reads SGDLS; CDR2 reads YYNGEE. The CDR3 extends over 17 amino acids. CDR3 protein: CASSGTGAFFGANVLTF. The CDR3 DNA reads TGTGCCAGCAGCGGCACAGGGGCGTTCTTTGGGGCCAACGTCCTGACTTTC.

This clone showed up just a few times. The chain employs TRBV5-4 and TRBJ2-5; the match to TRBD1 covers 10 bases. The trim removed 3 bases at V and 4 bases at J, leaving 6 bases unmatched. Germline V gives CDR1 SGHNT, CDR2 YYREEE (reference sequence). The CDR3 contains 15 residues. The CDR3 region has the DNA TGTGCCAGCAGCTCGGGACAGGGGCAGTCAGAGACCCAGTACTTC. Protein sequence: CASSSGQGQSETQYF.

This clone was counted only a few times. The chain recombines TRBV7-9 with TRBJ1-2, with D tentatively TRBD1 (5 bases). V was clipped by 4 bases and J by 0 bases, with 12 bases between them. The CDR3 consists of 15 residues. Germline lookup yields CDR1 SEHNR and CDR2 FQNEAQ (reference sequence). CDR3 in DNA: TGTGCCAGCAGCTCAGGCCAGGGCGCTAACTATGGCTACACCTTC. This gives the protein CASSSGQGANYGYTF.

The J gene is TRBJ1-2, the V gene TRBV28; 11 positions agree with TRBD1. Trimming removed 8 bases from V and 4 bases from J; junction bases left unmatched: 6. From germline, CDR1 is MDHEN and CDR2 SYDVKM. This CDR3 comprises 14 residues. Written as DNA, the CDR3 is TGTGCCAGCGGAGAGGGACAGGGGGGCTATGGCTACACCTTC. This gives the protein CASGEGQGGYGYTF.

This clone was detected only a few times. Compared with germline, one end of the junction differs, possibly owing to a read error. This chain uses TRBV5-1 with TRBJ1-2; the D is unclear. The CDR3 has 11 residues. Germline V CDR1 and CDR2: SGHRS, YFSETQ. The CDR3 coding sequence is TGCGCAAGCAACAGCGGCTATGGCTACACCTTC. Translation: CASNSGYGYTF.

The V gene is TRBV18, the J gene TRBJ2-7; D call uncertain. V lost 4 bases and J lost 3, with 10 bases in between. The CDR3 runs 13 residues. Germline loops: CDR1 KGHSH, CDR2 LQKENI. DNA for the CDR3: TGTGCCAGCTCACTAGCCGACAACTACGAGCAGTACTTC. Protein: CASSLADNYEQYF.

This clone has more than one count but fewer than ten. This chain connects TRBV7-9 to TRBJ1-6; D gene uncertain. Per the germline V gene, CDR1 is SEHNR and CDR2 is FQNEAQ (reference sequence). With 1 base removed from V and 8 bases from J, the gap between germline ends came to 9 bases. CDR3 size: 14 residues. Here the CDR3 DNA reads TGTGCCAGCAGCTTAGACGTTACTGATTCACCCCTCCACTTT. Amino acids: CASSLDVTDSPLHF.

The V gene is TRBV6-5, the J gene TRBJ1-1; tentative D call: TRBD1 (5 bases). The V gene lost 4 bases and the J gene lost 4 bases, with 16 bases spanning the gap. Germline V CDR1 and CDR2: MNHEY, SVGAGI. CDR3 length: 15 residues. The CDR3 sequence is CASSSSGEWGTEAFF. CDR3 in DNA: TGTGCCAGCAGTTCCTCGGGGGAATGGGGCACTGAAGCTTTCTTT.